This T cell receptor beta chain was documented in a study of T cell repertoires and HLA-DP antigens. Whole-study findings and limits: The CD4+ repertoire was not split into naive and memory.

TCRdb's copy holds only in-frame clones and misses some; the assay was immunoSEQ multiplex PCR. This table has approximately 86,000 clones, approximately 86% appearing once. The CDR3 covers 15 residues. V was pared by 1 base and J by 10 bases, with 10 bases of the junction left unmatched. The germline gives CDR1 SGHDT, CDR2 YYEEEE. Turning to this clone: Its target is not known.

The chain joins TRBV5-6 to TRBJ1-4; 7 bases match TRBD1. The sample taken for sequencing was CD4+ T cells from PBMCs. This sequence originates from a man aged 50 to 59 in good health and CMV-seronegative. In nucleotides, the CDR3 is TGTGCCAGCAGCTTGCAACAGGGGTTAGGAGGAAAACTGTTTTTT. It yields the protein CASSLQQGLGGKLFF.